A selection of T cell receptor beta chains follows, all from one sample in a study of cytotoxic CD8 clonotypes in ibrutinib-treated CLL. Clones were sequenced by immunoSEQ multiplex PCR, and TCRdb holds only the in-frame ones, with some missing. The data hold 250,000 to 350,000 clones, with less than 85% observed a single time. Sample: PBMCs, taken at disease progression, from a patient treated with ibrutinib. Every receptor here comes from a human donor with chronic lymphocytic leukemia. Both conserved end residues are part of each CDR3. A D gene is named only where the DNA matches it firmly. Clone size is shown for a subset of rows, as once, few, many or a class of expanded clone.

V gene	D gene	J gene	clone size	CDR3 protein	CDR3 DNA
TRBV10-2	NA	TRBJ1-2	NA	CASSEGGWYGYTF	TGCGCCAGCAGTGAGGGAGGGTGGTATGGCTACACCTTC
TRBV19	NA	TRBJ2-3	NA	CASSIAGAYSTDTQYF	TGTGCCAGTAGTATAGCAGGGGCCTACTCAACAGATACGCAGTATTTT
TRBV9	TRBD2	TRBJ2-1	NA	CASSVGSGRANEQFF	TGTGCCAGCAGCGTAGGTAGCGGGAGGGCCAACGAGCAGTTCTTC
TRBV2	TRBD1	TRBJ2-7	few	CASRLTGGNSYEQYF	TGTGCCAGCAGACTGACAGGGGGCAACTCCTACGAGCAGTACTTC
TRBV5-1	NA	TRBJ1-6	NA	CASSLANWHNDNSPLHF	TGCGCCAGCAGCTTGGCCAATTGGCATAACGATAATTCACCCCTCCACTTT
TRBV9	TRBD2	TRBJ2-2	NA	CASSAGGPGTGELFF	TGTGCCAGCAGCGCGGGGGGGCCGGGCACCGGGGAGCTGTTTTTT
TRBV6-5	TRBD1	TRBJ2-7	NA	CASSERTGSYEQYF	TGTGCCAGCAGTGAAAGGACAGGGTCCTACGAGCAGTACTTC
TRBV4-2	TRBD2	TRBJ2-5	NA	CASSPGLAGALQETQYF	TGTGCCAGCAGCCCCGGACTAGCGGGGGCCCTACAAGAGACCCAGTACTTC
TRBV9	NA	TRBJ2-3	NA	CASSVGDTQYF	TGTGCCAGCAGTGTGGGAGATACGCAGTATTTT
TRBV11-1	TRBD2	TRBJ2-1	once	CASSPWAGGYNEQFF	TGTGCCAGCAGCCCCTGGGCGGGGGGTTACAATGAGCAGTTCTTC
TRBV11-2	NA	TRBJ2-1	NA	CASSLRAGGPNEQFF	TGTGCCAGCAGCTTACGGGCCGGGGGCCCTAATGAGCAGTTCTTC
TRBV21-1	NA	TRBJ2-7	NA	CASKSRDGEQYF	TGTGCCAGCAAATCTCGGGACGGCGAGCAGTACTTC
TRBV5-8	TRBD2	TRBJ2-3	NA	CASSPLGGRVVDTQYF	TGTGCCAGCAGCCCACTCGGGGGGAGGGTTGTAGATACGCAGTATTTT
TRBV9	TRBD2	TRBJ2-5	NA	CASSVVGRGGETQYF	TGTGCCAGCAGCGTAGTTGGGCGGGGGGGAGAGACCCAGTACTTC
TRBV5-1	NA	TRBJ2-1	NA	CASTKDSLRNEQFF	TGCGCCAGCACTAAAGACAGTCTCCGTAATGAGCAGTTCTTC
TRBV2	NA	TRBJ1-1	NA	CASSSGRNTEAFF	TGTGCCAGCAGTTCAGGTAGGAACACTGAAGCTTTCTTT
TRBV7-3	NA	TRBJ2-4	NA	CASSLDRNYIQYF	TGTGCCAGCAGCTTAGATAGGAATTACATTCAGTACTTC
TRBV5-1	NA	TRBJ2-3	NA	CASSAETDTQYF	TGCGCCAGCAGCGCCGAGACAGATACGCAGTATTTT
TRBV10-2	NA	TRBJ2-7	few	CASSDGSPELDEQYF	TGCGCCAGCAGTGATGGGTCACCTGAGTTGGACGAGCAGTACTTC
TRBV19	NA	TRBJ1-1	once	CASSPPWGGTEAFF	TGTGCCAGTAGTCCCCCGTGGGGAGGGACTGAAGCTTTCTTT
TRBV25-1	NA	TRBJ1-2	NA	CASSEGGPNYGYTF	TGTGCCAGCAGTGAAGGGGGTCCTAACTATGGCTACACCTTC
TRBV5-6	NA	TRBJ1-2	NA	CASSLGHGGRPNYGYTF	TGTGCCAGCAGCTTGGGTCATGGGGGTAGGCCCAACTATGGCTACACCTTC
TRBV2	NA	TRBJ2-1	NA	CASSELGPLPGVYTSYNEQFF	TGTGCCAGCAGTGAACTCGGCCCACTTCCTGGGGTTTACACTAGTTACAATGAGCAGTTCTTC
TRBV7-9	TRBD1	TRBJ1-5	NA	CASSLIMGTGTLGNQPQHF	TGTGCCAGCAGCTTAATTATGGGGACAGGAACATTAGGGAATCAGCCCCAGCATTTT
TRBV28	TRBD2	TRBJ2-4	NA	CASSLLAGLAKNIQYF	TGTGCCAGCAGTTTACTAGCGGGGCTAGCCAAAAACATTCAGTACTTC
TRBV4-1	NA	TRBJ1-2	few	CASSLSGDRGYTF	TGCGCCAGCAGCTTGTCGGGGGATCGTGGCTACACCTTC
TRBV29-1	NA	TRBJ1-6	NA	CSVVGRGNSPLHF	TGCAGCGTTGTAGGCCGGGGGAATTCACCCCTCCACTTT
TRBV28	TRBD1	TRBJ2-5	NA	CASTQGAYQETQYF	TGTGCCAGCACCCAGGGGGCTTATCAAGAGACCCAGTACTTC
TRBV6-5	TRBD1	TRBJ1-5	NA	CASSLQGNQPQHF	TGTGCCAGCAGCTTACAGGGGAATCAGCCCCAGCATTTT
TRBV4-1	NA	TRBJ2-7	NA	CASSQVPSQSYEQYF	TGCGCCAGCAGCCAAGTCCCTAGCCAGTCCTACGAGCAGTACTTC
TRBV11-2	TRBD1	TRBJ2-5	NA	CASSLQGAPPTGTQYF	TGTGCCAGCAGCTTACAGGGGGCGCCCCCCACGGGGACCCAGTACTTC
TRBV18	TRBD1	TRBJ1-2	few	CASSPLSGTGANGYTF	TGTGCCAGCTCACCCCTATCGGGGACAGGGGCCAATGGCTACACCTTC
TRBV12-2	NA	TRBJ2-7	NA	CASRPWTPSYEQYF	TGTGCAAGTCGCCCTTGGACACCTTCCTACGAGCAGTACTTC